This T cell receptor (beta chain) was identified in a study of OX40 agonist ivuxolimab in advanced cancers. About the research overall: Patient treatment consisted of intravenous ivuxolimab administration every 2 weeks at 0.01 to 10 mg/kg. Study-wide findings and caveats: Expanded peripheral T cells had an undetermined antigen specificity.

Produced via immunoSEQ multiplex PCR; TCRdb's table is partial and in-frame only. The profile shows 50,000 to 65,000 clones, roughly four fifths of them singletons. CDR3 size: 15 residues. Per germline, CDR1 SGHNT and CDR2 YYREEE (reference sequence). V was shortened by 3 bases and J by 0 bases, with 12 bases between the two germline ends. Collection of blood occurred at baseline, at cycle 4 day 1, and at cycle 7 day 1. Comment on this clone: The antigen is undetermined.

The clonotype comes from an adult with an advanced solid tumor such as melanoma, head and neck, liver or kidney cancer. The input for sequencing was CD4+ or CD8+ T cells sorted from blood, taken in a trial of the OX40 agonist ivuxolimab. The chain carries TRBV5-4 and TRBJ1-1, with D possibly TRBD1 on 5 matching bases. CDR3 amino acids: CASSSAGRMNTEAFF. The CDR3 bases are TGTGCCAGCAGCTCTGCGGGACGAATGAACACTGAAGCTTTCTTT.